The following is a T cell receptor (beta chain) sequence with its context. Its antigen is still unknown. CDR3 length: 15 amino acids. Deletions cut 7 bases from V and 3 bases from J, with 19 bases between. Germline CDR1 SGHTA, CDR2 FQGNSA. This sample is drawn from a study of cytomegalovirus exposure and HLA in healthy donors. General study points: Clonal expansion was found to be greater in HLA-associated TCR beta chains than in equally common others in a later analysis. In a later analysis, TCR beta V- and J-gene trimming was associated with a missense DCLRE1C variant. Associated with cytomegalovirus, according to the listing, were some 180 TCR beta chains.

Whereas donors were nominally healthy upon sampling, unrecorded immune exposures were probable. In the PCR, 60 Vbeta and 13 Jbeta primers were used. Profiling relied on immunoSEQ multiplex PCR, and the TCRdb table lists in-frame clones only, not all of them. The repertoire holds 180,000 or so clones, 9.5% seen once, with roughly 1.4% in the top ten. The chain has TRBV7-2 and TRBJ2-7, with a possible D match to TRBD2 (7 bases). This clonotype was sampled from a young woman in good health and CMV-seropositive. Sequencing input: PBMCs. The CDR3 loop reads CASTNRGGGGYEQYF. The CDR3 coding sequence is TGTGCCAGCACCAACCGTGGGGGAGGGGGCTACGAGCAGTACTTC.